This T cell receptor beta chain derives from a study of regulatory T cells in long-lasting Graves disease. Libraries of TCR beta came from iRepertoire HTBI primers plus Arm-PCR of CDR3 regions. MiXCR was run by TCRdb on the multiplex PCR reads, yielding one entry per CDR3 protein. The table lists about 310,000 distinct CDR3 sequences, under 25% of them singletons, with more than 55% in the top ten. This clonotype turned up a few times. Its antigen is not known. Per the germline V gene, CDR1 is MNHEY and CDR2 is SMNVEV (reference sequence). This CDR3 has 15 amino acids. J lost 7 bases, V lost 6 bases, and 11 bases had no gene match. Time point defined: persistent/refractory GD, antithyroid drugs over 5 years with positive TRAb. The TCR library used RNA extracted from PBMCs. An endocrinology department located in Xi'an, China, was where the patients came from. Peripheral blood, 8.5 to 9.5 milliliters per patient, was collected in EDTA tubes.

Overall study findings and caveats: Those with persistent disease had in common more public clonotypes (about 2,500) than new patients (roughly 1,000).

V and J are TRBV27 and TRBJ2-7, with 11 bases lining up with TRBD2. The specimen was peripheral blood mononuclear cells (PBMCs), collected when the disease was refractory, from a patient treated with antithyroid drugs. The receptor comes from a female donor with Graves disease. The CDR3 is CASSQTSGIYKEQYF. The CDR3 nucleotides are TGTGCCAGCAGCCAGACTAGCGGGATATATAAAGAGCAGTACTTC.